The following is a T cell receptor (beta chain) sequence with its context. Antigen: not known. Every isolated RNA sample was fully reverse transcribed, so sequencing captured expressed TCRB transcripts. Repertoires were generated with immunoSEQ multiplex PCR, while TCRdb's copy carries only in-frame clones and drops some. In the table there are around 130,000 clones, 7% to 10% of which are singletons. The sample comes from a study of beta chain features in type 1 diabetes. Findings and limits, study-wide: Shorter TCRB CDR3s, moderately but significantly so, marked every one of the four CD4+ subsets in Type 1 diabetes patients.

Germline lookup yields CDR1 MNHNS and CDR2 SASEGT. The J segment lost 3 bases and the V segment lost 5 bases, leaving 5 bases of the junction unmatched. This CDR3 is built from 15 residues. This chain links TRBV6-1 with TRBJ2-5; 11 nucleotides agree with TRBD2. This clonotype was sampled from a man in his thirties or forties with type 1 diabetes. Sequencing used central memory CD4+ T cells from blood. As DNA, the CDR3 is TGTGCCAGCAGTCCGGGACTAGCGGCGGAAGAGACCCAGTACTTC. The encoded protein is CASSPGLAAEETQYF.